This T cell receptor (beta chain) was sequenced in a study of beta chain features in type 1 diabetes. Study-level results: Over-representation of high TCR-expressing cells was a possible consequence of cDNA sequencing. When Type 1 diabetes patients were examined, their TCRB CDR3s proved moderately but significantly shorter in all four CD4+ subsets. The study left unresolved whether HLA type influences TCRB rearrangement.

Expressed TCRB transcripts were sequenced because the entire RNA isolate underwent reverse transcription. Assay: immunoSEQ multiplex PCR; the TCRdb copy retains only in-frame clones and omits some. The data contain 600,000 to 700,000 clones, about an eighth of them seen just once; the ten biggest clones take up about 0.11%. One heparinised blood draw, averaging roughly 120 mL, came from each donor. The length of the CDR3 is 14 residues. Germline CDR1 is LGHNT and CDR2 is FRNRAP. The V and J ends lost 6 bases and 9 bases, in that order; junction bases with no gene match: 6. About this clone itself: What it binds is not known.

V usage is TRBV12-5 and J usage is TRBJ1-6; TRBD1 aligns across 9 bases. Sequencing was performed on naive CD4+ T cells from blood. This TCR was recovered from a man under 40 with type 1 diabetes. CDR3 DNA: TGTGCTAGTGGCAAGACAGGGGGTGGTTCACCCCTCCACTTT. Residues: CASGKTGGGSPLHF.